This is a list of T cell receptor beta chains from one sample in a study of sequential checkpoint blockade in melanoma. Assay: immunoSEQ multiplex PCR; the TCRdb copy retains only in-frame clones and omits some. The sample lists fewer than 20,000 clones, 73% occurring once. Sequenced here: tumor tissue (inferred from file names), sampled from a patient given nivolumab and ipilimumab in sequence. The origin of the receptors is a human donor with melanoma. The CDR3 runs from the conserved cysteine through the conserved F or W. The D gene is left open where the match is weak. For some rows the clone size is stated as once, few or many, or as a class when expanded; others skip it.

d_gene,j_gene,abundance,v_gene,CDR3nt,CDR3aa
NA,TRBJ2-5,NA,TRBV19,TGTGCCAGTAGTATAGATGGCCCGGGGGGCTCCCGGGAGACCCAGTACTTC,CASSIDGPGGSRETQYF
NA,TRBJ1-3,NA,TRBV29-1,TGCAGCGTTGTAGGGGATACCAACACCATATATTTT,CSVVGDTNTIYF
TRBD2,TRBJ2-1,NA,TRBV19,TGTGCCACGAGTAAAGGAGGCGGGAGAAGTGGCAATGAGCAGTTCTTC,CATSKGGGRSGNEQFF
NA,TRBJ2-3,NA,TRBV29-1,TGCAGCGTTGAGGAGGGGACGGCAGATACGCAGTATTTT,CSVEEGTADTQYF
TRBD2,TRBJ2-7,NA,TRBV19,TGTGCCAGTAGTAGGGCCAGGGAGTATACGGGAGGGCCCTACGAGCAGTACTTC,CASSRAREYTGGPYEQYF
NA,TRBJ1-1,NA,TRBV15,TGTGCCACCAGCAGAGGATTTTCGAACACTGAAGCTTTCTTT,CATSRGFSNTEAFF
TRBD2,TRBJ2-3,NA,TRBV9,TGTGCCAGCAGTTCCCGGGAGGGGGTGACAGATACGCAGTATTTT,CASSSREGVTDTQYF
NA,TRBJ2-1,NA,TRBV10-3,TGTGCCACCACCGGCCCGGAGAACATTGAGCAGTTCTTC,CATTGPENIEQFF
NA,TRBJ2-3,few,TRBV25-1,TGTGCCAGCAGTGATAGGGGGATAAAGGCAGATACGCAGTATTTT,CASSDRGIKADTQYF
NA,TRBJ1-1,once,TRBV28,TGTGCCAGCAGTGCTATTAGGACTCCAACGGCTTTCTTT,CASSAIRTPTAFF
NA,TRBJ2-5,NA,TRBV6-7,TGTGCCAGCAACCATGTGAACAGACAAGAGACCCAGTACTTC,CASNHVNRQETQYF
NA,TRBJ1-5,few,TRBV11-3,TGTGCCAGCAGCGCGACACTCAGGGGCAATCAGCCCCAGCATTTT,CASSATLRGNQPQHF
NA,TRBJ1-2,NA,TRBV28,TGTGCCAGCAGTGGACCTGTGGGGGGCTACACCTTC,CASSGPVGGYTF
TRBD2,TRBJ2-7,NA,TRBV11-3,TGTGCCAGCAGCCCCGGACTAGCGGGGACTCCTTCCTACGAGCAGTACTTC,CASSPGLAGTPSYEQYF
NA,TRBJ2-5,NA,TRBV15,TGTGCCACCAGCAGAGTTCTCGTCGGTGAGGGAGCGTCCCAGTACTTC,CATSRVLVGEGASQYF
TRBD2,TRBJ2-1,NA,TRBV18,TGTGCCAGCTCACCAATGACTAGCGGGAGCCCATCGCAGTTCTTC,CASSPMTSGSPSQFF
NA,TRBJ1-2,NA,TRBV5-1,TGCGCCAGCAGCTTCAGTTGGGTCGGCTATGGCTACACCTTC,CASSFSWVGYGYTF